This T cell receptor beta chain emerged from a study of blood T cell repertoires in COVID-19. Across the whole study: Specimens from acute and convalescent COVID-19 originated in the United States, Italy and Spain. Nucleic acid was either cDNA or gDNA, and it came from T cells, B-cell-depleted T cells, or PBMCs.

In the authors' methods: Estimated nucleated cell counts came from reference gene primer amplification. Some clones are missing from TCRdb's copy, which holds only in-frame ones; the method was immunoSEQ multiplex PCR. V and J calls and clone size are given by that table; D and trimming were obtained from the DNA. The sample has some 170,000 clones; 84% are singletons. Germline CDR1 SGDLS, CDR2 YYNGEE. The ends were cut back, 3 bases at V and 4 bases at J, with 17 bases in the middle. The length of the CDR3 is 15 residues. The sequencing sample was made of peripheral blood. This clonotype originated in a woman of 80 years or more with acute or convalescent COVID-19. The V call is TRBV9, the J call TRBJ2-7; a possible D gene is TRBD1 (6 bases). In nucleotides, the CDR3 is TGTGCCAGCAGCGCGTGGGGGACAAGTACATACGAGCAGTACTTC. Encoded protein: CASSAWGTSTYEQYF.